The present TCR beta chain was sequenced within a study of blood T cell repertoires in COVID-19. As for the study in general: The study drew acute and convalescent COVID-19 samples from the United States, Italy and Spain. From T cells, B-cell-depleted T cells, or PBMCs came the material, which was cDNA or gDNA.

Original analysis: By means of reference gene primer amplification, nucleated cell counts were estimated. This table comes from immunoSEQ multiplex PCR, and its TCRdb copy is limited to in-frame clones, with some not included. Clonal size and the V and J genes are those of that table, whereas D and trimming came from the DNA. The data show about 250,000 clones, over 80% seen once. V lost 2 bases to trimming and J lost 3 bases; unmatched junction nucleotides: 5. The CDR3 spans 15 residues. Germline V gene sequence: CDR1 SGHRS, CDR2 YFSETQ. This receptor was obtained from a man aged 40-49 years with acute or convalescent COVID-19. Sequencing used peripheral blood. This chain connects TRBV5-1 to TRBJ2-1; TRBD2 agrees at 7 bases. CDR3 sequence (DNA): TGCGCCAGCAGCTTTGGCCTAGCGGTCTACAATGAGCAGTTCTTC. Translated, it gives CASSFGLAVYNEQFF.